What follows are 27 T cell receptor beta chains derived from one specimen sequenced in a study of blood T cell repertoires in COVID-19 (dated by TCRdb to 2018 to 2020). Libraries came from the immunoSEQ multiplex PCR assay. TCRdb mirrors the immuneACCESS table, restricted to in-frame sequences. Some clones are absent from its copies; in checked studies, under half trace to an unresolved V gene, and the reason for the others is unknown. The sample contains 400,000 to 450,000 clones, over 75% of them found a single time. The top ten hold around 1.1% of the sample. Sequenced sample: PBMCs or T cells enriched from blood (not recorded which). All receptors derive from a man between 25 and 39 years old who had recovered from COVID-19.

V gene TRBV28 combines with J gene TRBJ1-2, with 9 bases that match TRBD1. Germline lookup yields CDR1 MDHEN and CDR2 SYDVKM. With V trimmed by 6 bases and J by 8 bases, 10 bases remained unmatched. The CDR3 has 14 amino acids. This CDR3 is CASSWDRDFIGYTF. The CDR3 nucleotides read TGTGCCAGCAGCTGGGACAGGGATTTCATAGGCTACACCTTC.

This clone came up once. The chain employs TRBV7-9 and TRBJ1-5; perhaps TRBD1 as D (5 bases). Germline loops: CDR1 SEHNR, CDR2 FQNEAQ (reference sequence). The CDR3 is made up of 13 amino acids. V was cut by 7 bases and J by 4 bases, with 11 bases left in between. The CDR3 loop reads CASTSRENQPQHF. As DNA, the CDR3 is TGTGCCAGCACGAGCAGGGAAAATCAGCCCCAGCATTTT.

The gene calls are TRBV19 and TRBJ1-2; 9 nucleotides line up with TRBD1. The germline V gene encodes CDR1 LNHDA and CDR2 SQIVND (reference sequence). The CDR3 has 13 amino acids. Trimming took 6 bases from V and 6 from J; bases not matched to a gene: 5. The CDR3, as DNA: TGTGCCAGTAGCCCCCGGGACAGGGATGGCTACACCTTC. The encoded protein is CASSPRDRDGYTF.

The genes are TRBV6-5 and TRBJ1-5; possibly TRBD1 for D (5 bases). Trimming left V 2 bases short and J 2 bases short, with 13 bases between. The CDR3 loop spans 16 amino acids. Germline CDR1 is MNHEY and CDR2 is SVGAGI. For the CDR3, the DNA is TGTGCCAGCAGTTACGGTAGGGGAAGAGGCAATCAGCCCCAGCATTTT. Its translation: CASSYGRGRGNQPQHF.

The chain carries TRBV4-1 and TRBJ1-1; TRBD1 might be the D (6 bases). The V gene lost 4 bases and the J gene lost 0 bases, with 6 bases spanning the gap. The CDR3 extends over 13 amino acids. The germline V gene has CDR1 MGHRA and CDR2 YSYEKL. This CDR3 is CASSRTVNTEAFF. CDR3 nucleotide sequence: TGCGCCAGCAGCCGGACAGTGAACACTGAAGCTTTCTTT.

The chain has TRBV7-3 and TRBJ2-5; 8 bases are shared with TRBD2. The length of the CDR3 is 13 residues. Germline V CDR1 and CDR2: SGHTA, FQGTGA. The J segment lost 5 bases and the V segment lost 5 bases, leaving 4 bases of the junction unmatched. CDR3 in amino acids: CASSLGTRETQYF. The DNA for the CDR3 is TGTGCCAGCAGCCTGGGGACTAGGGAGACCCAGTACTTC. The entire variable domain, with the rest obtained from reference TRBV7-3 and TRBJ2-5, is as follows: GAGVSQTPSNKVTEKGKYVELRCDPISGHTALYWYRQSLGQGPEFLIYFQGTGAADDSGLPNDRFFAVRPEGSVSTLKIQRTERGDSAVYLCASSLGTRETQYFGPGTRLLVL.

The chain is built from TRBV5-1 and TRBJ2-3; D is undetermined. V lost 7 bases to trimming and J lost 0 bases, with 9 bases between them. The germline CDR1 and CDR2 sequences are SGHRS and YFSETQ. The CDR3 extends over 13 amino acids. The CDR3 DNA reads TGCGCCAGCCGTAGCACTAGCACAGATACGCAGTATTTT. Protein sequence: CASRSTSTDTQYF.

Here the CDR3 reads CASSLGVSDTGELFF. CDR3 DNA sequence: TGTGCCAGCAGCTTAGGTGTGAGCGACACCGGGGAGCTGTTTTTT. This chain uses TRBV11-2 with TRBJ2-2; D call uncertain. Looked up from germline, CDR1 is SGHAT and CDR2 is FQNNGV. The ends were cut back, 1 base at V and 3 bases at J, with 9 bases in the middle. There are 15 residues in the CDR3.

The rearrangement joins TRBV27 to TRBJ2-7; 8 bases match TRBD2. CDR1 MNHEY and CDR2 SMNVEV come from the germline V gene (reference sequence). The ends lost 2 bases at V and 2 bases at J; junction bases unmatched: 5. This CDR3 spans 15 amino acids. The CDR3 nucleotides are TGTGCCAGCAGTTTAGGGGGGGGACTAGCCTACGAGCAGTACTTC. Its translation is CASSLGGGLAYEQYF.

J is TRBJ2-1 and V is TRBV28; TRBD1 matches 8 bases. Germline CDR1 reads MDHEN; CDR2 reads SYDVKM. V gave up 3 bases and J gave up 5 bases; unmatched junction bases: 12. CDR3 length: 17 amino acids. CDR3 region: CASSFSQTGTGNNEQFF. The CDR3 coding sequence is TGTGCCAGCAGTTTCAGTCAAACCGGGACAGGCAACAATGAGCAGTTCTTC.

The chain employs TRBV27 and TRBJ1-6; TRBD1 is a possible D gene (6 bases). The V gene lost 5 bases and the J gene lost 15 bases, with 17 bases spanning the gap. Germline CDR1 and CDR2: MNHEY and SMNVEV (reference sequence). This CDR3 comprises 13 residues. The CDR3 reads CASSPLGGHLLHF. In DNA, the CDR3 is TGTGCCAGCAGTCCTCTCGGGGGGCACCTCCTCCACTTT.

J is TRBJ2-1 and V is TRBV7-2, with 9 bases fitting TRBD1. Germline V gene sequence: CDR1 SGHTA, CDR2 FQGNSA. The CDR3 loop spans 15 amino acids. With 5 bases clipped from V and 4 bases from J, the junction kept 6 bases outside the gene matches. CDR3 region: CASSGWTGVYNEQFF. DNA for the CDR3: TGTGCCAGCAGCGGGTGGACAGGGGTTTACAATGAGCAGTTCTTC.

CDR3 DNA: TGTGCCAGTAGTCCGGTGCTTCAACCTGGAAACACCATATATTTT. It translates to CASSPVLQPGNTIYF. The V gene is TRBV19, the J gene TRBJ1-3; D is uncertain. CDR3 size: 15 residues. V lost 5 bases, J lost 2 bases, and 13 bases lay in between. CDR1 is LNHDA, CDR2 SQIVND, per germline (reference sequence).

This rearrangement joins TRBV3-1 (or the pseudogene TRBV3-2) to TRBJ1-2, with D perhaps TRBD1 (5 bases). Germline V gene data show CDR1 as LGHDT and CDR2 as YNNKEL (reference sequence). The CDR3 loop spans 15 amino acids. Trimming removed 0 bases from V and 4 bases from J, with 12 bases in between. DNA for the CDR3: TGTGCCAGCAGCCAAGATCGGTGGGGGGGCTATGGCTACACCTTC. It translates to CASSQDRWGGYGYTF.

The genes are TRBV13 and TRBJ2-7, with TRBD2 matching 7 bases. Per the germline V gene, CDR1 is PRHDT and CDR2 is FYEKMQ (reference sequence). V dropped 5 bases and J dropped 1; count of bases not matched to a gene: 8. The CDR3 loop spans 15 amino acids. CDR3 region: CASSLRSSGSYEQYF. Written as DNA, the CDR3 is TGTGCCAGCAGCCTTAGGTCTAGCGGATCCTACGAGCAGTACTTC.

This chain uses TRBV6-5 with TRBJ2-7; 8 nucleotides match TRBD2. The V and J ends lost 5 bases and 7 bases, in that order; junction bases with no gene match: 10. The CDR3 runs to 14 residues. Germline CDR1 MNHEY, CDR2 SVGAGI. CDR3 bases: TGTGCCAGCAGTACGAGCGGGAGATGGGGTGAGCAGTACTTC. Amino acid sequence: CASSTSGRWGEQYF.

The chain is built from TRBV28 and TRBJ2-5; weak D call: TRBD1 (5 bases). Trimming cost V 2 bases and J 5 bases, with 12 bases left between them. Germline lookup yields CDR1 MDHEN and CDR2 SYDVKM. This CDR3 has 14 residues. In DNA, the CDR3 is TGTGCCAGCAGTTTAAACAGGCCTCGGGAGACCCAGTACTTC. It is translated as CASSLNRPRETQYF.

The DNA of the CDR3 is TGTGCCAGCAGCTTGTCGCGCAGGGCCTACGAGCAGTACTTC. Its translation is CASSLSRRAYEQYF. The chain combines TRBV5-6 with TRBJ2-7; tentatively, D is TRBD1 (5 bases). This CDR3 comprises 14 residues. The V end lost 1 base, the J end lost 2 bases, and 10 bases lay between the germline ends. Germline V lookup: CDR1 SGHDT, CDR2 YYEEEE.

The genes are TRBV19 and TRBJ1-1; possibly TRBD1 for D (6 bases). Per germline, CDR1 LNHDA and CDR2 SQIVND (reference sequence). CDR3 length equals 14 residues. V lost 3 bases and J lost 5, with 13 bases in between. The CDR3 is CASSIDRYGTEAFF. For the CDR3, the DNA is TGTGCCAGTAGTATTGACAGGTATGGGACTGAAGCTTTCTTT.

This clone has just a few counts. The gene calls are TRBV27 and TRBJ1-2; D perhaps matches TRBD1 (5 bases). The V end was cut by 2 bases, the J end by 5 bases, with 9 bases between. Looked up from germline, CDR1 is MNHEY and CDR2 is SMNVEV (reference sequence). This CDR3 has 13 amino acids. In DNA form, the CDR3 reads TGTGCCAGCAGTTTACAGGGTGGATATGGCTACACCTTC. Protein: CASSLQGGYGYTF.

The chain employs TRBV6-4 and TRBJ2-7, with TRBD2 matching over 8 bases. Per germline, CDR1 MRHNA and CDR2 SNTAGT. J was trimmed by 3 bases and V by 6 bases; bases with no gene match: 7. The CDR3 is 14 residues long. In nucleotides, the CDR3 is TGTGCCAGCAGCGAGGGACTAGTTAGCTACGAGCAGTACTTC. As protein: CASSEGLVSYEQYF.

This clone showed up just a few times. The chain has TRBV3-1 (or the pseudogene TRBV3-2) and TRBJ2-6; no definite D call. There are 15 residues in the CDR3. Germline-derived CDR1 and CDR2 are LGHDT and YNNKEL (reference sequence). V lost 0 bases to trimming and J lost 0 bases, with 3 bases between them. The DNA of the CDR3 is TGTGCCAGCAGCCAAGATATCTCTGGGGCCAACGTCCTGACTTTC. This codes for CASSQDISGANVLTF.

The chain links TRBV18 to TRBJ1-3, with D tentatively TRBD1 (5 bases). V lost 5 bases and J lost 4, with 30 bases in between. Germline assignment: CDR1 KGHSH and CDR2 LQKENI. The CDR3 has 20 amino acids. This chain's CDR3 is CASSGTGIRPWPILGNTIYF. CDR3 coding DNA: TGTGCCAGCTCAGGAACAGGCATTCGGCCATGGCCGATCTTGGGAAACACCATATATTTT. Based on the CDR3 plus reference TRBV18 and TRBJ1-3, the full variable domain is NAGVMQNPRHLVRRRGQEARLRCSPMKGHSHVYWYRQLPEEGLKFMVYLQKENIIDESGMPKERFSAEFPKEGPSILRIQQVVRGDSAAYFCASSGTGIRPWPILGNTIYFGEGSWLTVV.

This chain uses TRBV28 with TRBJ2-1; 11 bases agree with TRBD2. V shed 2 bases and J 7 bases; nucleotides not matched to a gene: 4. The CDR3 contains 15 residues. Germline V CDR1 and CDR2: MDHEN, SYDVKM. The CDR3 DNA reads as TGTGCCAGCAGTTTAGGGGCTAGCGGGAGGAATGAGCAGTTCTTC. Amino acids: CASSLGASGRNEQFF.

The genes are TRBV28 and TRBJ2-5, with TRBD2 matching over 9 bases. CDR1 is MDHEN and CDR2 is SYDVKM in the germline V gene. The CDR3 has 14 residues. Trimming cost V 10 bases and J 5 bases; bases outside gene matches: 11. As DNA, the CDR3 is TGTGCCACCCGTGGTAGCGGGAGTATGGAGACCCAGTACTTC. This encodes CATRGSGSMETQYF.

The CDR3 coding sequence is TGTGCCATCAGTGTCGGGTGGGATCAGCCCCAGCATTTT. This sequence encodes CAISVGWDQPQHF. V is TRBV10-3 and J is TRBJ1-5; D uncertain. Germline V lookup: CDR1 ENHRY, CDR2 SYGVKD. The CDR3 has 13 amino acids. Trimming cost V 4 bases and J 5 bases, with 9 bases left between them.

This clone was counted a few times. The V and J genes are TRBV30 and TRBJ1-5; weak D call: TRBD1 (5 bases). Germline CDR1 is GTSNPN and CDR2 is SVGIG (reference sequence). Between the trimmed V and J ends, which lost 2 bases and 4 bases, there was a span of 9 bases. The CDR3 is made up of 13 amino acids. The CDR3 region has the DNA TGTGCCTGGAGTCGCCGGGGGAATCAGCCCCAGCATTTT. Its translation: CAWSRRGNQPQHF.